The 2 T cell receptor beta chains presented below share a single source sample, sequenced in a study of cytomegalovirus exposure and HLA in healthy donors. 13 Jbeta primers and 60 Vbeta primers were used for the PCR. The data were produced by immunoSEQ multiplex PCR, yet TCRdb's version contains in-frame clones alone and is incomplete. The sample lists some 92,000 clones; 65% to 80% were seen once. The sequenced material came from PBMCs. The receptor source for this set is a man aged 25-40 years in good health and CMV-seronegative.

The chain links TRBV9 to TRBJ1-5; D uncertain. Per the germline V gene, CDR1 is SGDLS and CDR2 is YYNGEE. This CDR3 has 15 amino acids. The germline V and J ends were trimmed by 0 bases and 0 bases, with 7 bases remaining between them. The CDR3 DNA is TGTGCCAGCAGCGTAGATCCCAATAGCAATCAGCCCCAGCATTTT. Its protein product is CASSVDPNSNQPQHF.

This clone was seen more than once but under ten times. The chain links TRBV7-9 to TRBJ2-5, with a weak D call TRBD1 (5 bases). Germline lookup yields CDR1 SEHNR and CDR2 FQNEAQ (reference sequence). The CDR3 length is 14 residues. Trimming took off 0 bases at V and 5 bases at J, with 10 bases between the two ends. CDR3 DNA sequence: TGTGCCAGCAGCTTAGCCCCGGACACTGAGACCCAGTACTTC. This sequence encodes CASSLAPDTETQYF.